This T cell receptor (beta chain) was recovered during a study of OX40 agonist ivuxolimab in advanced cancers. The repertoire was sequenced with immunoSEQ multiplex PCR; TCRdb's copy has only in-frame clones and lacks some. This table has about 55,000 clones, about 90% appearing once. The receptor comes from an adult with an advanced solid tumor such as melanoma, head and neck, liver or kidney cancer. The specimen comprised CD4+ or CD8+ T cells sorted from blood, sampled in a trial of the OX40 agonist ivuxolimab.

CDR3 sequence (DNA): TGTGCCAGCAGTTTATCAAGCGGGAGTTTCGACGAGCAGTACTTC. Translated, it gives CASSLSSGSFDEQYF. This chain connects TRBV27 to TRBJ2-7; the match to TRBD2 covers 8 bases. In germline, CDR1 is MNHEY, CDR2 SMNVEV (reference sequence). The junction had 6 bases not matched to a gene; V was cut back by 0 bases and J by 5 bases. The CDR3 consists of 15 residues.